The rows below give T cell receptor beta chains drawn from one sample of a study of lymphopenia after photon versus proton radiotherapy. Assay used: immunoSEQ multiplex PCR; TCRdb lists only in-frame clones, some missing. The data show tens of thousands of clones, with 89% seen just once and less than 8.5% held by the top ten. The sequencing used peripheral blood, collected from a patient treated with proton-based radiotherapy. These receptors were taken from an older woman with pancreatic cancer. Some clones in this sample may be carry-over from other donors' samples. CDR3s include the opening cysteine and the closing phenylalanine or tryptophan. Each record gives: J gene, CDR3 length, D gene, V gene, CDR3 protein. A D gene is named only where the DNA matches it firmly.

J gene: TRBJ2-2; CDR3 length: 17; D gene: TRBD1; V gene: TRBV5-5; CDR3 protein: CASSLGQGKANTGELFF
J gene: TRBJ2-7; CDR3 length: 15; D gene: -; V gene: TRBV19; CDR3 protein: CASSTGTSVAYEQYF
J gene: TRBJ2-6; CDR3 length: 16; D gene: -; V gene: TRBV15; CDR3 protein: CATSDMTKTGANVLTF
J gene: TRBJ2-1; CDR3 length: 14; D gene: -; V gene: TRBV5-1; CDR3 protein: CASSLGDSYNEQFF
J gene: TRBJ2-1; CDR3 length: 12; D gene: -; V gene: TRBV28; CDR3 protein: CASRTYASEQFF
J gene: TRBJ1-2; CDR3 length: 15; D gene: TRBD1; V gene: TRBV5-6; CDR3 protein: CASSPGTGAAYGYTF
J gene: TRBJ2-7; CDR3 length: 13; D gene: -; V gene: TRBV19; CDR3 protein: CASSVRGGDEQYF
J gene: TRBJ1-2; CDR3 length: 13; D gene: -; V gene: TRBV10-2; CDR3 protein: CASSESIGRGYTF
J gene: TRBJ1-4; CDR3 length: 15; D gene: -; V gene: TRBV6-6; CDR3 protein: CASRGAGTANEKLFF
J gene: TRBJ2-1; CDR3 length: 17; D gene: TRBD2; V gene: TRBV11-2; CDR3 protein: CASSPFGGASSYNEQFF
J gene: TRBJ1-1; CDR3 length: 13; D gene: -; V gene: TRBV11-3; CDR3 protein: CASSSHFDSEAFF
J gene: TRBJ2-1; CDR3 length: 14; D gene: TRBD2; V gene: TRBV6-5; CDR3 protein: CASRLREGQSEQFF
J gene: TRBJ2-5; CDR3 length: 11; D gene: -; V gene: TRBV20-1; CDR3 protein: CSAILDETQYF
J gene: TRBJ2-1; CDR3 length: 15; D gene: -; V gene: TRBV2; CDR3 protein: CASSEFLLLANEQFF
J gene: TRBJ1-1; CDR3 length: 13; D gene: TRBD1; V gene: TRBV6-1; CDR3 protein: CASTGQGRAEAFF
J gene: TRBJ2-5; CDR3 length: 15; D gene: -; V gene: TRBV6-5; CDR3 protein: CASRARTATQETQYF
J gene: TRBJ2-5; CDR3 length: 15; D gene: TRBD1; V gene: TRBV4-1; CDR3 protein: CASSQNLAGGETQYF
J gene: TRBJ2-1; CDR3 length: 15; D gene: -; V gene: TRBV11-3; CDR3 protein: CASSLDRGRDNEQFF
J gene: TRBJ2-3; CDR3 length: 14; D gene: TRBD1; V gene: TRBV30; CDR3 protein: CAWNGQGLGDTQYF
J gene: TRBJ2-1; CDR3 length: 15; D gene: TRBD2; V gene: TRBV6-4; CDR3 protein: CASSPEASGSHEQFF
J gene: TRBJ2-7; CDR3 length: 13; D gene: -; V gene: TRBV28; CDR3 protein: CASSLFRMGEQYF
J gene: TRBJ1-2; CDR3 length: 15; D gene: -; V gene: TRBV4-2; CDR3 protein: CASSGSVADNYGYTF
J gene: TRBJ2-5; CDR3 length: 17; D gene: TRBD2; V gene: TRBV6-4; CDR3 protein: CASRPLLTSGSRETQYF
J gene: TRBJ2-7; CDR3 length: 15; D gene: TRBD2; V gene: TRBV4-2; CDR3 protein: CASSQELAGGSEQYF
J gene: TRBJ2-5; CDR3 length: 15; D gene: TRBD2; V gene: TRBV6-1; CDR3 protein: CASSGGGRSQETQYF
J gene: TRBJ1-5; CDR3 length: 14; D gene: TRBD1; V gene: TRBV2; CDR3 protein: CASSRTGNMEPQHF
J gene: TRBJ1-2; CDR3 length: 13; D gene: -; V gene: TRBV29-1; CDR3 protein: CSVEEGVSFGYTF
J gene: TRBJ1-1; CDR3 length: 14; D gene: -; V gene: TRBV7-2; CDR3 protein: CASSSPIMNTEAFF
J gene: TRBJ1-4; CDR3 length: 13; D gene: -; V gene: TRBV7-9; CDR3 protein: CASSLGALEKLFF
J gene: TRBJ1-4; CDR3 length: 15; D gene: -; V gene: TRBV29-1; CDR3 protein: CSVDDPTATNEKLFF
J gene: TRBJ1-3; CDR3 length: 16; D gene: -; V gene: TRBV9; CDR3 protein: CASSVGQGMAGNTIYF
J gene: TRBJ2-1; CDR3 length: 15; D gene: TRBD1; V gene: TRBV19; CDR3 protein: CASSSGTGPYNEQFF
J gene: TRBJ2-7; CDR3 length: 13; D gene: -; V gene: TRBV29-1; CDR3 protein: CSVISAVIYEQYF
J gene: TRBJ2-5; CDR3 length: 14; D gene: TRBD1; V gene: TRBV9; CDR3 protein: CASSVGQGSETQYF
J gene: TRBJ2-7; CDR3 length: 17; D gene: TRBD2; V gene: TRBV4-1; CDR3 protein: CASSLSGLAGGPYEQYF
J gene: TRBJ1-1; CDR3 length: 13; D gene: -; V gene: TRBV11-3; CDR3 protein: CASSLEGNTEAFF
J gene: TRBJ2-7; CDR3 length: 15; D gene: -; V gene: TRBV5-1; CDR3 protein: CASSLSPGGSYEQYF
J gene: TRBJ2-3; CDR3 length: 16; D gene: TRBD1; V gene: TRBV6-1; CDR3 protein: CASSDPGGLFTDTQYF
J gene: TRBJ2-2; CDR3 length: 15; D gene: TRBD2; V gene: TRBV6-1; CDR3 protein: CASRRGREGTGELFF